The TCR beta chain described here comes from a study of cytomegalovirus exposure and HLA in healthy donors. Study-wide results and limits: Trimming of TCR beta V- and J-genes showed a link, identified in a later analysis, to a missense DCLRE1C variant. Follow-up analysis seemed to connect common viral pathogens with several of the most significant clusters identified. The likely explanation for a cluster of highly shared sequence variants was sequencing artifact.

At collection, donors were nominally healthy, but unrecorded immune exposures were probable. For this clone: Its matching antigen is unknown.

Germline V gene sequence: CDR1 LGHNT, CDR2 FRNRAP. This CDR3 has 16 residues. V shed 0 bases and J 9 bases; nucleotides not matched to a gene: 8. With 60 Vbeta and 13 Jbeta primers, the PCR was carried out. Libraries were prepared by immunoSEQ multiplex PCR; TCRdb keeps only in-frame clonotypes and omits some of them. The data contain 140,000 to 150,000 clones, around 82% of them singletons. The rearrangement uses TRBV12-5 and TRBJ2-1; TRBD2 aligns across 10 bases. Sequenced: PBMCs. This TCR was recovered from a woman between 18 and 29 years old in good health and CMV-seropositive. The CDR3 here is CASGLVRAGGLGEQFF. The CDR3 DNA reads as TGTGCTAGTGGTTTGGTACGAGCGGGGGGGTTGGGTGAGCAGTTCTTC.